Included here is one TCR beta chain sequence, with context. Its antigen remains unidentified. The limits of the CDR3 on the DNA are not certain, so only TCRdb's listed CDR3 is given. Generated by immunoSEQ multiplex PCR, the TCRdb table keeps only in-frame clones and is missing some. The data contain 140,000 to 150,000 clones, about 82% of them singletons. The sample is drawn from a study of T cell responses to AZD1222 COVID-19 vaccine. Including both end residues, the CDR3 is 14 amino acids long. CDR1 and CDR2 (germline): LGHDT, YNNKEL (reference sequence). Study results and limitations: Increased Spike-specific TCR breadth and depth were observed after two AZD1222 doses. Just five to seven people given AZD1222 tested seropositive at baseline.

Second-dose schedules of about 4 or about 12 weeks were combined. This rearrangement joins TRBV3-1 (or the pseudogene TRBV3-2) to TRBJ2-7. The TCR was taken from an adult who received the AZD1222 COVID-19 vaccine. Sequenced material: peripheral blood, taken 28 days after the second AZD1222 dose. This chain's CDR3 is CASTSDTGTYEQYF.